What follows are 16 T cell receptor beta chains derived from one specimen sequenced in a study of shared clonotypes between healthy human individuals. Positive CCR7 selection of CD45RO-negative cells yielded the naive CD8 cells, and terminally differentiated effector memory CD45RA+ cells were excluded. The repertoire was sequenced with immunoSEQ multiplex PCR; TCRdb's copy has only in-frame clones and lacks some. The sample records roughly 2,000,000 clones, just over 90% being singletons. Input material: naive CD8+ T cells from PBMCs. The source of these receptors is a man aged 18 to 29 in good health. Some clones in this sample may be carry-over from other donors' samples.

The gene calls are TRBV28 and TRBJ1-1; the D is unclear. In germline, CDR1 is MDHEN, CDR2 SYDVKM. Trimming pared 1 base from V and 4 bases from J, leaving 10 bases between. The CDR3 has 14 amino acids. CDR3 protein: CASSLFREFTEAFF. CDR3 DNA sequence: TGTGCCAGCAGTTTATTTCGGGAATTCACTGAAGCTTTCTTT.

In this sample, this clone turned up a few times. Other DNA sequences in this specimen translate into the identical CDR3. V is TRBV27 and J is TRBJ2-7; D is ambiguous. There are 13 residues in the CDR3. The V end lost 3 bases, the J end lost 2 bases, and 8 bases lay between the germline ends. Germline V gene data show CDR1 as MNHEY and CDR2 as SMNVEV (reference sequence). The CDR3 loop is CASSFGLTYEQYF. The CDR3, as DNA: TGTGCCAGCAGTTTCGGGTTAACCTACGAGCAGTACTTC.

The chain is built from TRBV27 and TRBJ1-5; no definite D call. The CDR3 runs 13 residues. Between the trimmed V and J ends, which lost 5 bases and 7 bases, there was a span of 12 bases. Germline lookup yields CDR1 MNHEY and CDR2 SMNVEV (reference sequence). The DNA for the CDR3 is TGTGCCAGCAGTCTCGCGTCGTTCCAGCCCCAGCATTTT. The encoded protein is CASSLASFQPQHF.

This chain uses TRBV19 with TRBJ2-7, with D perhaps assigned TRBD1 or TRBD2 (5 bases each). Germline-derived CDR1 and CDR2 are LNHDA and SQIVND (reference sequence). The CDR3 sequence is 14 residues long. V lost 3 bases to trimming and J lost 1 base, with 10 bases between them. The CDR3 coding sequence is TGTGCCAGTAGTATCGGGGCGACTTCCTACGAGCAGTACTTC. Translation gives CASSIGATSYEQYF.

The V call is TRBV7-9, the J call TRBJ2-5; D remains unclear. V gave up 6 bases and J gave up 4 bases, with 12 bases separating them. Germline V lookup: CDR1 SEHNR, CDR2 FQNEAQ (reference sequence). The CDR3 consists of 13 residues. In DNA form, the CDR3 reads TGTGCCAGCAGATTACGGGCAGGAGAGACCCAGTACTTC. Translating gives CASRLRAGETQYF.

In its sample, this clone was seen once. V usage is TRBV2 and J usage is TRBJ2-3; TRBD1 agrees at 9 bases. The CDR3 contains 16 residues. Germline trimming cut 6 bases from V and 1 base from J; bases unmatched to any gene: 8. From germline, CDR1 is SNHLY and CDR2 FYNNEI. CDR3 in amino acids: CASSQFWTGGTDTQYF. In DNA, the CDR3 is TGTGCCAGCAGCCAGTTCTGGACAGGGGGCACAGATACGCAGTATTTT. The full variable domain, its missing parts supplied by reference TRBV2 and TRBJ2-3, is EPEVTQTPSHQVTQMGQEVILRCVPISNHLYFYWYRQILGQKVEFLVSFYNNEISEKSEIFDDQFSVERPDGSNFTLKIRSTKLEDSAMYFCASSQFWTGGTDTQYFGPGTRLTVL.

The V and J genes are TRBV2 and TRBJ1-1, with 9 nucleotides matching TRBD1. J was trimmed by 3 bases and V by 8 bases; bases with no gene match: 4. The CDR3 is 13 residues long. From germline, CDR1 is SNHLY and CDR2 FYNNEI. The CDR3 DNA is TGTGCCAGCCGGCGACAGGGGGACACTGAAGCTTTCTTT. It encodes CASRRQGDTEAFF.

This chain's CDR3 is CASTLRRVAEAFF. Here the CDR3 DNA reads TGTGCCAGCACCCTGAGGAGAGTTGCTGAAGCTTTCTTT. V and J are TRBV6-6 and TRBJ1-1; D is uncertain. V was clipped by 7 bases and J by 6 bases, with 15 bases between them. Germline-derived CDR1 and CDR2 are MNHNY and SVGAGI (reference sequence). The CDR3 extends over 13 amino acids.

This chain connects TRBV11-2 to TRBJ2-1; 8 bases are a match to TRBD2. V trimming: 4 bases; J trimming: 8 bases; junction bases outside the gene matches: 13. CDR3 length: 16 amino acids. The germline CDR1 and CDR2 sequences are SGHAT and FQNNGV. The CDR3 coding sequence is TGTGCCAGCAGCTGGGGTGTAAGCGGGAGTGGGGATGAGCAGTTCTTC. It translates to CASSWGVSGSGDEQFF.

The CDR3 DNA reads TGTGCCAGCAGCATTAGCGGTAGAATTTACGAGCAGTACTTC. Amino acid sequence: CASSISGRIYEQYF. This chain uses TRBV7-8 with TRBJ2-7; TRBD2 is a possible D gene (6 bases). CDR3 size: 14 residues. Per germline, CDR1 SGHVS and CDR2 FQNEAQ. Trimming shortened V by 5 bases and J by 4 bases, and 15 bases separated the two germline ends.

J is TRBJ2-5 and V is TRBV29-1; 7 bases agree with TRBD1. From germline, CDR1 is SQVTM and CDR2 ANQGSEA. The CDR3 sequence is 11 residues long. V shed 8 bases and J 4 bases; nucleotides not matched to a gene: 4. The CDR3 nucleotides read TGCAGCAGGGGGCGCGGAGAGACCCAGTACTTC. Translated, it gives CSRGRGETQYF.

The chain is built from TRBV2 and TRBJ2-7; weak D call: TRBD2 (5 bases). V was pared by 2 bases and J by 7 bases, with 18 bases between. The CDR3 has 15 residues. The germline V gene has CDR1 SNHLY and CDR2 FYNNEI. The CDR3: CASSERSMRDEEQYF. Written as DNA, the CDR3 is TGTGCCAGCAGTGAACGGTCTATGAGGGATGAGGAGCAGTACTTC.

The chain carries TRBV27 and TRBJ1-2; TRBD1 aligns across 7 bases. The CDR3 runs 15 residues. J gave up 1 base and V 6 bases, and 8 bases lay outside the gene matches. The germline CDR1 and CDR2 sequences are MNHEY and SMNVEV (reference sequence). CDR3 coding DNA: TGTGCCAGCAGCTTACAGGGGTCCTATAACTATGGCTACACCTTC. Protein product: CASSLQGSYNYGYTF.

The gene calls are TRBV5-4 and TRBJ1-4, with TRBD1 identical over 7 bases. The germline V gene has CDR1 SGHNT and CDR2 YYREEE (reference sequence). V shed 4 bases and J 7 bases; nucleotides not matched to a gene: 7. The CDR3 totals 14 residues. CDR3 in amino acids: CASSPGQVSEKLFF. Written as DNA, the CDR3 is TGTGCCAGCAGCCCCGGACAGGTTTCTGAAAAACTGTTTTTT.

The CDR3 bases are TGTGCCAGCAGCTTCGGCAGATTCTCTGGGGCCAACGTCCTGACTTTC. It is translated as CASSFGRFSGANVLTF. The chain carries TRBV11-2 and TRBJ2-6; the D is unclear. CDR1 SGHAT and CDR2 FQNNGV come from the germline V gene. The CDR3 totals 16 residues. Trimming pared 3 bases from V and 0 bases from J, leaving 9 bases between.

The genes are TRBV29-1 and TRBJ2-7; TRBD1 aligns across 8 bases. The CDR3 length is 14 residues. With V trimmed by 7 bases and J by 2 bases, 10 bases remained unmatched. Germline-derived CDR1 and CDR2 are SQVTM and ANQGSEA. The CDR3 sequence is CSARLTGVPYEQYF. As DNA, the CDR3 is TGCAGCGCCAGATTGACAGGGGTGCCCTACGAGCAGTACTTC.